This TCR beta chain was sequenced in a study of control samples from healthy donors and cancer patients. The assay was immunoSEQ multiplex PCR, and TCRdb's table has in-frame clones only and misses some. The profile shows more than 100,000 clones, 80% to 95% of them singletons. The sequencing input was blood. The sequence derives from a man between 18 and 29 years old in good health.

The DNA of the CDR3 is TGTGCCATCAGCCCTGGGGACAGGGGGTTTGGGGCCAACGTCCTGACTTTC. Amino acid sequence: CAISPGDRGFGANVLTF. The V gene is TRBV10-3, the J gene TRBJ2-6, with 11 positions matching TRBD1. Trimming took 6 bases from V and 3 from J; bases not matched to a gene: 7. Germline CDR1 ENHRY, CDR2 SYGVKD. There are 17 residues in the CDR3.